Below, 32 T cell receptor beta chains from the same sample are listed, as sequenced in a study of blood T cell repertoires in COVID-19. Using immunoSEQ multiplex PCR, the repertoire was profiled, and TCRdb retains in-frame clones only, with some absent. Among 65,000 to 90,000 clones listed, about 83% were seen once. Sequenced sample: peripheral blood. The receptors derive from a man aged 30 to 45 with acute or convalescent COVID-19.

The rearrangement joins TRBV25-1 to TRBJ1-2; TRBD1 matches 9 bases. Germline V gene data show CDR1 as MGHDK and CDR2 as SYGVNS. Losses at the gene ends were 3 bases for V and 6 bases for J; bases not matched to a gene: 5. There are 14 residues in the CDR3. The CDR3 DNA follows: TGTGCCAGCAGTGACTCTGACAGGGGGGATGGCTACACCTTC. Translation gives CASSDSDRGDGYTF.

The V gene is TRBV6-5, the J gene TRBJ1-1, with 8 bases fitting TRBD1. CDR1 is MNHEY, CDR2 SVGAGI, per germline. Trimming took 7 bases from V and 6 from J; bases not matched to a gene: 7. The CDR3 is made up of 13 amino acids. The chain's CDR3 is CASNGQGGAEAFF. As DNA, the CDR3 is TGTGCCAGCAACGGACAGGGTGGGGCTGAAGCTTTCTTT.

This chain joins TRBV2 and TRBJ2-1; D gene unclear. The CDR3 has 13 residues. Deletions cut 10 bases from V and 0 bases from J, with 10 bases between. Germline CDR1 is SNHLY and CDR2 is FYNNEI. CDR3 residues: CATRSRSYNEQFF. CDR3 coding DNA: TGTGCCACCCGGTCCCGCTCCTACAATGAGCAGTTCTTC.

J is TRBJ2-1 and V is TRBV28; D remains unclear. The CDR3 runs to 15 residues. Germline V CDR1 and CDR2: MDHEN, SYDVKM. V lost 6 bases and J 7 bases, leaving 19 bases between the germline ends. This chain's CDR3 is CASSLPARPENEQFF. The DNA for the CDR3 is TGTGCCAGCAGCCTGCCCGCCCGCCCCGAGAATGAGCAGTTCTTC.

This CDR3 reads CASSMRDPATNEKLFF. The CDR3 DNA is TGTGCCAGTAGTATGCGGGACCCAGCAACTAATGAAAAACTGTTTTTT. The chain carries TRBV19 and TRBJ1-4, with TRBD1 as a possible D gene (5 bases). The germline V and J ends were trimmed by 3 bases and 0 bases, with 11 bases remaining between them. CDR3 length: 16 residues. Per germline, CDR1 LNHDA and CDR2 SQIVND (reference sequence).

The gene calls are TRBV30 and TRBJ1-6; D is unresolved. Trimming removed 1 base from V and 13 bases from J, with 8 bases in between. The CDR3 sequence is 11 residues long. Germline CDR1 reads GTSNPN; CDR2 reads SVGIG (reference sequence). The CDR3 loop is CAWSGGYPLHF. DNA of the CDR3: TGTGCCTGGAGTGGAGGGTATCCCCTCCACTTT.

This chain joins TRBV2 and TRBJ1-1; D remains ambiguous. This CDR3 comprises 18 residues. Trimming left V 6 bases short and J 0 bases short, with 23 bases between. Germline loops: CDR1 SNHLY, CDR2 FYNNEI. CDR3 amino acids: CASSRRQKVTEMNTEAFF. CDR3 bases: TGTGCCAGCAGCCGCAGGCAAAAGGTGACGGAAATGAACACTGAAGCTTTCTTT.

V usage is TRBV2 and J usage is TRBJ2-6, with a weak D call TRBD1 (5 bases). The CDR3 runs 18 residues. V was cut by 6 bases and J by 0 bases, with 18 bases left in between. Germline V gene lookup returns CDR1 SNHLY and CDR2 FYNNEI. Here the CDR3 DNA reads TGTGCCAGCAGGGTCCGGAGACAGTTTGCCTCTGGGGCCAACGTCCTGACTTTC. Its protein is CASRVRRQFASGANVLTF.

V is TRBV7-2 and J is TRBJ2-5; TRBD1 matches 7 bases. Trimming cost V 2 bases and J 4 bases; bases outside gene matches: 10. The CDR3 is 16 amino acids. Germline V CDR1 and CDR2: SGHTA, FQGNSA. The chain's CDR3 is CASSLRGRGYVETQYF. The CDR3 bases are TGTGCCAGCAGCTTAAGGGGCAGGGGGTACGTAGAGACCCAGTACTTC.

This chain joins TRBV6-1 and TRBJ1-4; 8 positions match TRBD1. With 3 bases clipped from V and 7 bases from J, the junction kept 10 bases outside the gene matches. In germline, CDR1 is MNHNS, CDR2 SASEGT. This CDR3 contains 16 residues. CDR3 residues: CASSEGRGRLSEKLFF. The CDR3 coding sequence is TGTGCCAGCAGTGAGGGCAGGGGGCGGTTGAGTGAAAAACTGTTTTTT.

The rearrangement links TRBV14 to TRBJ2-7; D remains unclear. Trimming removed 2 bases at V and 0 bases at J, with 11 bases between. The length of the CDR3 is 15 residues. The germline V gene encodes CDR1 SGHDN and CDR2 FVKESK. DNA of the CDR3: TGTGCCAGCAGCCAATTCCCTCTAAGCTCCTACGAGCAGTACTTC. The encoded protein is CASSQFPLSSYEQYF.

The V call is TRBV24-1, the J call TRBJ2-7; the D gene is possibly TRBD2 (7 bases). The CDR3 totals 16 residues. V was trimmed by 11 bases and J by 0 bases, leaving 22 bases between them. Germline V gives CDR1 KGHDR, CDR2 SFDVKD. CDR3 DNA: TGTGCCATGACGCGATGGGGGGGGCGAAGCTCCTACGAGCAGTACTTC. Its protein is CAMTRWGGRSSYEQYF.

The chain uses TRBV4-1 and TRBJ1-3, with no clear D. The CDR3 contains 17 residues. Trimming cost V 0 bases and J 4 bases, with 16 bases left between them. CDR1 is MGHRA, CDR2 YSYEKL, per germline. CDR3 amino acids: CASSQEPSPRGGNTIYF. CDR3 DNA sequence: TGCGCCAGCAGCCAAGAACCGTCCCCAAGAGGCGGAAACACCATATATTTT.

The CDR3 region is CASSQERSHSYNEQFF. The CDR3 DNA follows: TGTGCCAGCAGTCAAGAGCGGTCACACTCCTACAATGAGCAGTTCTTC. This chain joins TRBV6-2 or TRBV6-3 and TRBJ2-1; weak D call: TRBD2 (5 bases). The CDR3 totals 16 residues. The V end lost 5 bases, the J end lost 0 bases, and 14 bases lay between the germline ends. Germline V gene lookup returns CDR1 MNHEY and CDR2 SVGEGT.

V gene TRBV4-1 combines with J gene TRBJ2-3; 8 bases align to TRBD2. CDR1 is MGHRA and CDR2 is YSYEKL in the germline V gene. This CDR3 contains 16 residues. The ends lost 0 bases at V and 4 bases at J; junction bases unmatched: 6. This CDR3 reads CASSQDQGLASDTQYF. The CDR3 coding sequence is TGCGCCAGCAGCCAAGATCAAGGACTAGCATCAGATACGCAGTATTTT.

The J gene is TRBJ2-1, the V gene TRBV19; D is uncertain. CDR1 and CDR2 from the germline V gene are LNHDA and SQIVND (reference sequence). V lost 6 bases and J 10 bases, leaving 10 bases between the germline ends. CDR3 length: 11 residues. The CDR3 DNA is TGTGCCAGTAGGCCCTATCAAGAGCAGTTCTTC. Amino acid sequence: CASRPYQEQFF.

This clone has a count of ten or more. The chain is built from TRBV11-2 and TRBJ2-1, with a weak D call TRBD2 (7 bases). The V end lost 1 base, the J end lost 8 bases, and 15 bases lay between the germline ends. The CDR3 is made up of 15 amino acids. Per the germline V gene, CDR1 is SGHAT and CDR2 is FQNNGV. In DNA, the CDR3 is TGTGCCAGCAGCTTAGTTTCGGGGGGCGGCGATGAGCAGTTCTTC. This translates into CASSLVSGGGDEQFF.

This rearrangement joins TRBV4-1 to TRBJ2-7; D uncertain. V shed 0 bases and J shed 2 bases, with 8 bases lying between them. Germline CDR1 reads MGHRA; CDR2 reads YSYEKL. The CDR3 is 14 amino acids. This chain's CDR3 is CASSQDLIAYEQYF. The CDR3 DNA is TGCGCCAGCAGCCAAGATCTGATAGCCTACGAGCAGTACTTC.

The V call is TRBV6-1, the J call TRBJ1-2, with D tentatively TRBD1 (5 bases). CDR1 and CDR2 (germline): MNHNS, SASEGT. The CDR3 is 17 residues long. V dropped 3 bases and J dropped 4 bases, with 21 bases sitting between them. The CDR3 sequence is CASSDILGRGFGYGYTF. In DNA form, the CDR3 reads TGTGCCAGCAGTGATATTCTCGGGAGGGGATTCGGCTATGGCTACACCTTC.

Only one count was recorded for this clone. The V and J genes are TRBV5-6 and TRBJ2-5, with TRBD1 matching over 10 bases. The germline CDR1 and CDR2 sequences are SGHDT and YYEEEE. The CDR3 is made up of 15 amino acids. V lost 2 bases to trimming and J lost 5 bases; unmatched junction nucleotides: 6. This chain's CDR3 is CASSFIDRGRETQYF. The CDR3 DNA sequence: TGTGCCAGCAGCTTCATTGACAGGGGGCGGGAGACCCAGTACTTC.

The J gene is TRBJ2-7, the V gene TRBV5-6, with 7 positions matching TRBD1. The germline V gene has CDR1 SGHDT and CDR2 YYEEEE. The ends lost 5 bases at V and 4 bases at J; junction bases unmatched: 6. This CDR3 comprises 13 residues. This CDR3 reads CASRTGYSYEQYF. In DNA, the CDR3 is TGTGCCAGCAGGACAGGGTATTCGTACGAGCAGTACTTC.

The chain combines TRBV6-5 with TRBJ2-2; D call uncertain. The germline gives CDR1 MNHEY, CDR2 SVGAGI. The V and J ends lost 10 bases and 1 base respectively, with 10 bases between them. CDR3 length: 13 amino acids. The CDR3 DNA reads TGTGCCACCCTGGCGGAGAACACCGGGGAGCTGTTTTTT. It yields the protein CATLAENTGELFF.

The rearrangement links TRBV6-5 to TRBJ1-3, with D tentatively TRBD1 (5 bases). The CDR3 consists of 13 residues. Germline-derived CDR1 and CDR2 are MNHEY and SVGAGI. V was clipped by 6 bases and J by 2 bases, with 8 bases between them. The CDR3 nucleotides are TGTGCCAGCAGATCGGGGGCTGGAAACACCATATATTTT. Its translation is CASRSGAGNTIYF.

This clone was seen a handful of times. The CDR3 here is CASSLTGARDTQYF. The CDR3 coding sequence is TGTGCCAGCAGCTTAACAGGGGCGCGAGATACGCAGTATTTT. The chain employs TRBV7-3 and TRBJ2-3; D is possibly TRBD1 (5 bases). This CDR3 is 14 amino acids long. Germline CDR1 and CDR2: SGHTA and FQGTGA. Between the trimmed V and J ends, which lost 0 bases and 5 bases, there was a span of 9 bases.

The genes are TRBV2 and TRBJ2-1; maybe TRBD2 (7 bases). The V end lost 0 bases, the J end lost 7 bases, and 19 bases lay between the germline ends. The length of the CDR3 is 17 residues. CDR1 and CDR2 (germline): SNHLY, FYNNEI. DNA for the CDR3: TGTGCCAGCAGTGAAGCTGTCATAGGGGGAGGGGAGAATGAGCAGTTCTTC. Protein: CASSEAVIGGGENEQFF.

This chain joins TRBV7-9 and TRBJ2-7; TRBD1 aligns across 11 bases. CDR1 is SEHNR, CDR2 FQNEAQ, per germline (reference sequence). This CDR3 contains 14 residues. With 3 bases clipped from V and 6 bases from J, the junction kept 4 bases outside the gene matches. The CDR3, as DNA: TGTGCCAGCAGCTTTTCCGGGACAGGGGGCGAGCAGTACTTC. It encodes CASSFSGTGGEQYF.

The chain is built from TRBV9 and TRBJ2-5; 10 nucleotides agree with TRBD2. The CDR3 covers 14 residues. Germline assignment: CDR1 SGDLS and CDR2 YYNGEE. V trimming: 2 bases; J trimming: 2 bases; junction bases outside the gene matches: 0. CDR3 sequence reads: CASSVTSGQETQYF. The CDR3 nucleotides are TGTGCCAGCAGCGTGACTAGCGGGCAAGAGACCCAGTACTTC.

The count of this clone is one. The chain uses TRBV30 and TRBJ2-1; weak D call: TRBD1 (5 bases). The CDR3 extends over 12 amino acids. Deletions cut 3 bases from V and 5 bases from J, with 8 bases between. Germline V gene data show CDR1 as GTSNPN and CDR2 as SVGIG (reference sequence). Here the CDR3 reads CAWSPGNNEQFF. The CDR3 DNA reads TGTGCCTGGAGCCCAGGGAACAATGAGCAGTTCTTC. Full variable domain (remainder filled in from reference TRBV30 and TRBJ2-1): SQTIHQWPATLVQPVGSPLSLECTVEGTSNPNLYWYRQAAGRGLQLLFYSVGIGQISSEVPQNLSASRPQDRQFILSSKKLLLSDSGFYLCAWSPGNNEQFFGPGTRLTVL.

This chain connects TRBV2 to TRBJ1-2; D unclear. With 6 bases removed from V and 4 bases from J, the gap between germline ends came to 6 bases. The germline V gene encodes CDR1 SNHLY and CDR2 FYNNEI. The CDR3 is 11 residues long. In nucleotides, the CDR3 is TGTGCCAGCAGAGAGAGCTATGGCTACACCTTC. Protein: CASRESYGYTF.

V gene TRBV9 combines with J gene TRBJ2-2; 8 nucleotides match TRBD2. The germline V gene encodes CDR1 SGDLS and CDR2 YYNGEE. The V gene end was trimmed by 6 bases and the J gene end by 4 bases; junction bases not matched to a gene: 2. The CDR3 spans 13 residues. CDR3: CASTGGGTGELFF. CDR3 DNA: TGTGCCAGCACCGGGGGGGGCACCGGGGAGCTGTTTTTT.

The CDR3 bases are TGTGCCAGCCGACCACTTAGGGGAAAGAACACTGAAGCTTTCTTT. As protein: CASRPLRGKNTEAFF. The V call is TRBV27, the J call TRBJ1-1; D perhaps matches TRBD1 (5 bases). The CDR3 is made up of 15 amino acids. V was pared by 8 bases and J by 1 base, with 17 bases between. The germline V gene has CDR1 MNHEY and CDR2 SMNVEV (reference sequence).

This clone was detected only once. This chain links TRBV6-1 with TRBJ2-7; 11 bases line up with TRBD1. The ends lost 2 bases at V and 2 bases at J; junction bases unmatched: 5. Germline values: CDR1 MNHNS, CDR2 SASEGT. This CDR3 region has 16 residues. In DNA form, the CDR3 reads TGTGCCAGCAGTGAACTCCCGGGACAGGGGGCCTACGAGCAGTACTTC. Translating it yields CASSELPGQGAYEQYF.